One sample yielded the 28 T cell receptor beta chains listed below, sequenced in a study of identifying expanded T cells in peripheral blood (dated by TCRdb to between 2018 and 2020). The library came from the immunoSEQ multiplex PCR assay. Imported from immuneACCESS, the table was reduced by TCRdb to in-frame sequences with V and J called. These copies leave out some clones; in studies compared against another copy, an unresolved V gene accounts for under half, and the cause of the remainder is not known. For this sample the table gives approximately 100,000 clones, of which roughly 91% were detected only once. Of the sample, about 17% falls within the top ten clones. Material: blood. The source of these receptors is a person aged 18 to 75 in good health.

The V gene is TRBV7-2, the J gene TRBJ2-1; 8 positions match TRBD2. This CDR3 has 17 amino acids. The germline V gene encodes CDR1 SGHTA and CDR2 FQGNSA. The V gene end was trimmed by 5 bases and the J gene end by 4 bases; junction bases not matched to a gene: 13. The CDR3 DNA sequence: TGTGCCAGCAGCGGTGGTGGGAGGACTAGCCTTTACAATGAGCAGTTCTTC. Its protein is CASSGGGRTSLYNEQFF.

V is TRBV7-2 and J is TRBJ2-3, with D perhaps TRBD2 (5 bases). Trimming cost V 8 bases and J 7 bases, with 13 bases left between them. Germline V gives CDR1 SGHTA, CDR2 FQGNSA. The CDR3 has 12 residues. CDR3 amino acids: CASRSSSNTQYF. For the CDR3, the DNA is TGTGCCAGCCGTTCCTCTAGCAATACGCAGTATTTT. The variable domain in full, completed from reference TRBV7-2 and TRBJ2-3, reads GAGVSQSPSNKVTEKGKDVELRCDPISGHTALYWYRQSLGQGLEFLIYFQGNSAPDKSGLPSDRFSAERTGGSVSTLTIQRTQQEDSAVYLCASRSSSNTQYFGPGTRLTVL.

This chain links TRBV5-4 with TRBJ2-3; no definite D call. Deletions cut 3 bases from V and 4 bases from J, with 24 bases between. This CDR3 comprises 18 residues. CDR1 and CDR2 from the germline V gene are SGHNT and YYREEE (reference sequence). The CDR3 DNA reads as TGTGCCAGCAGCTGGCAACCCACTCGGACGGTGAGGCCAGATACGCAGTATTTT. Its protein is CASSWQPTRTVRPDTQYF.

CDR3 in amino acids: CASIKDRYNSPLHF. CDR3 sequence (DNA): TGTGCCAGCATCAAGGACAGGTATAATTCACCCCTCCACTTT. The gene calls are TRBV6-1 and TRBJ1-6, with 7 bases fitting TRBD1. CDR1 is MNHNS and CDR2 is SASEGT in the germline V gene. The CDR3 is 14 amino acids. Germline trimming cut 7 bases from V and 4 bases from J; bases unmatched to any gene: 4.

The chain employs TRBV21-1 and TRBJ1-1. TRBV21-1 is a pseudogene locus. This CDR3 is 15 amino acids long. The DNA of the CDR3 is TGTGCCAGCAGGACGGCCTACACAATTCGCACTGAAGCTTTCTTT. Protein sequence: CASRTAYTIRTEAFF.

The chain is built from TRBV9 and TRBJ2-1; 10 positions match TRBD1. Germline-derived CDR1 and CDR2 are SGDLS and YYNGEE. The CDR3 length is 12 residues. V dropped 3 bases and J dropped 16; count of bases not matched to a gene: 7. CDR3 DNA: TGTGCCAGCAGCGCCACGACAGGGGGCGTTTTCTTC. Encoded protein: CASSATTGGVFF.

As concerns this clone: The same CDR3 can be traced to other DNA sequences in this sample. V is TRBV7-9 and J is TRBJ1-1; D gene unclear. Germline-derived CDR1 and CDR2 are SEHNR and FQNEAQ (reference sequence). The CDR3 extends over 14 amino acids. V lost 1 base and J lost 0, with 6 bases in between. The CDR3 bases are TGTGCCAGCAGCTTAGGGGGTTTGAACACTGAAGCTTTCTTT. This gives the protein CASSLGGLNTEAFF.

The chain joins TRBV15 to TRBJ1-4; D is undetermined. Trimming shortened V by 3 bases and J by 4 bases, and 12 bases separated the two germline ends. This CDR3 comprises 15 residues. CDR1 and CDR2 from the germline V gene are LNHNV and YYDKDF (reference sequence). The CDR3 sequence is CATSSRTGVNEKLFF. The CDR3 DNA follows: TGTGCCACCAGCAGCCGCACCGGGGTTAATGAAAAACTGTTTTTT.

The gene calls are TRBV6-5 and TRBJ2-2; a possible D gene is TRBD2 (6 bases). The CDR3 is made up of 15 amino acids. Trimming removed 6 bases at V and 5 bases at J, with 16 bases between. Germline V gene data show CDR1 as MNHEY and CDR2 as SVGAGI. The CDR3 DNA sequence: TGTGCCAGCAGCTTGATGGGGGGTATTACCGGGGAGCTGTTTTTT. Encoded protein: CASSLMGGITGELFF.

This clone has just one count. V is TRBV28 and J is TRBJ2-3; 11 bases line up with TRBD2. This CDR3 has 15 residues. V shed 2 bases, J shed 3 bases, and the junction held 1 base outside the gene matches. Germline V gives CDR1 MDHEN, CDR2 SYDVKM. The CDR3 nucleotides read TGTGCCAGCAGTTTACTAGCGGGGGGAACAGATACGCAGTATTTT. It translates to CASSLLAGGTDTQYF.

V and J are TRBV25-1 and TRBJ1-2, with D unclear. The V end lost 10 bases, the J end lost 2 bases, and 8 bases lay between the germline ends. CDR3 size: 11 residues. CDR1 and CDR2 from the germline V gene are MGHDK and SYGVNS. CDR3 in amino acids: CATSSNYGYTF. In nucleotides, the CDR3 is TGTGCCACCTCGAGCAACTATGGCTACACCTTC.

The CDR3 DNA sequence: TGTGCCAGCAGCTTAGAGGCTATGGGTACCTTC. Protein: CASSLEAMGTF. This chain joins TRBV7-9 and TRBJ1-2; D remains unclear. The CDR3 consists of 11 residues. Germline V lookup: CDR1 SEHNR, CDR2 FQNEAQ (reference sequence). Trimming took off 1 base at V and 14 bases at J, with 11 bases between the two ends.

This clone was found once. The V gene is TRBV13, the J gene TRBJ2-5, with D unresolved. Judging by the DNA end, TRBJ2-7 fits better; the J call may be wrong. CDR3 length: 15 residues. Germline CDR1 is PRHDT and CDR2 is FYEKMQ (reference sequence). CDR3 DNA: TGTGCCAGCAGCTTAGGCCGCGCGGCGTCCTACGAGCAGTACTTC. Amino acid sequence: CASSLGRAASYEQYF.

The rearrangement joins TRBV28 to TRBJ2-1; TRBD2 matches at 13 bases. Germline-derived CDR1 and CDR2 are MDHEN and SYDVKM. This CDR3 contains 24 residues. The junction had 23 bases not matched to a gene; V was cut back by 3 bases and J by 0 bases. The CDR3 bases are TGTGCCAGCAGTTTCGGAGGGGGCCCGGTGAAACTAGCGGGGGGGCCGAGCTCCTACAATGAGCAGTTCTTC. It yields the protein CASSFGGGPVKLAGGPSSYNEQFF.

V usage is TRBV11-2 and J usage is TRBJ2-7; 8 bases align to TRBD1. V shed 0 bases, J shed 3 bases, and the junction held 4 bases outside the gene matches. The CDR3 runs 15 residues. Germline CDR1 is SGHAT and CDR2 is FQNNGV. CDR3 DNA sequence: TGTGCCAGCAGCTTAGATCCGACAGGGGTCTACGAGCAGTACTTC. Amino acids: CASSLDPTGVYEQYF.

The rearrangement links TRBV19 to TRBJ1-2, with D maybe TRBD1 (6 bases). The CDR3 has 15 amino acids. V was cut by 4 bases and J by 2 bases, with 14 bases left in between. Germline V gene lookup returns CDR1 LNHDA and CDR2 SQIVND (reference sequence). The CDR3 is CASSSGGRGNYGYTF. Written as DNA, the CDR3 is TGTGCCAGTAGTAGCGGGGGCAGGGGAAACTATGGCTACACCTTC. The full variable domain, rest sourced from reference TRBV19 and TRBJ1-2, is DGGITQSPKYLFRKEGQNVTLSCEQNLNHDAMYWYRQDPGQGLRLIYYSQIVNDFQKGDIAEGYSVSREKKESFPLTVTSAQKNPTAFYLCASSSGGRGNYGYTFGSGTRLTVV.

CDR3: CASSYRTTGELFF. The CDR3 bases are TGTGCCAGCAGCTACCGTACCACCGGGGAGCTGTTTTTT. This chain joins TRBV5-4 and TRBJ2-2; D gene uncertain. The CDR3 has 13 amino acids. V lost 3 bases to trimming and J lost 4 bases, with 7 bases between them. The germline V gene has CDR1 SGHNT and CDR2 YYREEE (reference sequence).

The genes are TRBV5-4 and TRBJ1-1; TRBD1 matches 9 bases. Germline-derived CDR1 and CDR2 are SGHNT and YYREEE (reference sequence). With 4 bases clipped from V and 7 bases from J, the junction kept 5 bases outside the gene matches. The CDR3 spans 13 residues. The CDR3 spells CASSHGQGNEAFF. For the CDR3, the DNA is TGTGCCAGCAGCCATGGACAGGGGAATGAAGCTTTCTTT.

The chain links TRBV15 to TRBJ2-7; D not certain. The germline gives CDR1 LNHNV, CDR2 YYDKDF (reference sequence). The V gene lost 3 bases and the J gene lost 7 bases, with 10 bases spanning the gap. This CDR3 has 12 residues. The CDR3, as DNA: TGTGCCACCAGCAGGGCCGGACGGGAGCAGTACTTC. It codes for CATSRAGREQYF.

This chain links TRBV15 with TRBJ1-3; D is unresolved. The CDR3 runs to 13 residues. Trimming shortened V by 1 base and J by 4 bases, and 5 bases separated the two germline ends. The germline V gene has CDR1 LNHNV and CDR2 YYDKDF (reference sequence). The chain's CDR3 is CATSRGVGNTIYF. CDR3 coding DNA: TGTGCCACCAGCAGAGGGGTCGGAAACACCATATATTTT.

This clone has just one count. The chain is built from TRBV11-2 and TRBJ2-7, with D possibly matching TRBD1 (5 bases). Germline CDR1 reads SGHAT; CDR2 reads FQNNGV. With 3 bases removed from V and 2 bases from J, the gap between germline ends came to 8 bases. The CDR3 is made up of 13 amino acids. The CDR3 DNA is TGTGCCAGCAGCTTCGGACACACCTACGAGCAGTACTTC. Its protein is CASSFGHTYEQYF.

The chain has TRBV7-2 and TRBJ2-1; the D gene is possibly TRBD1 (7 bases). The V end was cut by 2 bases, the J end by 5 bases, with 13 bases between. The germline V gene encodes CDR1 SGHTA and CDR2 FQGNSA. This CDR3 region has 15 residues. The CDR3 region is CASSLQGGGNNEQFF. The CDR3 DNA follows: TGTGCCAGCAGCTTACAGGGGGGCGGTAACAATGAGCAGTTCTTC.

The chain recombines TRBV6-5 with TRBJ1-6; D is unclear. The CDR3 extends over 14 amino acids. Deletions cut 3 bases from V and 7 bases from J, with 10 bases between. Germline loops: CDR1 MNHEY, CDR2 SVGAGI. CDR3 sequence reads: CASSYLEGNSPLHF. As DNA, the CDR3 is TGTGCCAGCAGTTATCTCGAGGGAAATTCACCCCTCCACTTT.

The genes are TRBV5-4 and TRBJ1-2; a possible D gene is TRBD1 (5 bases). Germline V CDR1 and CDR2: SGHNT, YYREEE (reference sequence). V gave up 4 bases and J gave up 8 bases, with 15 bases separating them. This CDR3 is 13 amino acids long. This CDR3 is CASSLGPPAGYTF. The CDR3 DNA follows: TGTGCCAGCAGCCTGGGACCCCCCGCAGGCTACACCTTC.

This rearrangement joins TRBV27 to TRBJ2-3; D gene ambiguous. CDR1 and CDR2 from the germline V gene are MNHEY and SMNVEV (reference sequence). The CDR3 has 16 amino acids. Trimming stripped 0 bases from V and 2 bases from J, with 12 bases between. The CDR3 spells CASSLSLPDNTDTQYF. The CDR3 region has the DNA TGTGCCAGCAGTTTATCCCTACCCGACAACACAGATACGCAGTATTTT.

V gene TRBV5-6 combines with J gene TRBJ2-7; the match to TRBD1 covers 9 bases. Unmatched junction bases numbered 2, after V lost 0 bases and J lost 4 bases. In germline, CDR1 is SGHDT, CDR2 YYEEEE. CDR3 size: 14 residues. CDR3 region: CASSLGTGEYEQYF. CDR3 in DNA: TGTGCCAGCAGCTTGGGGACAGGGGAATACGAGCAGTACTTC. Drawing the rest from reference TRBV5-6 and TRBJ2-7, the complete variable domain is DAGVTQSPTHLIKTRGQQVTLRCSPKSGHDTVSWYQQALGQGPQFIFQYYEEEERQRGNFPDRFSGHQFPNYSSELNVNALLLGDSALYLCASSLGTGEYEQYFGPGTRLTVT.

CDR3: CASSQAGVRNQPQHF. DNA for the CDR3: TGCGCCAGCAGCCAGGCGGGGGTCAGGAATCAGCCCCAGCATTTT. The chain joins TRBV4-1 to TRBJ1-5; possibly TRBD1 for D (5 bases). This CDR3 has 15 residues. Trimming left V 3 bases short and J 4 bases short, with 13 bases between. CDR1 is MGHRA, CDR2 YSYEKL, per germline.

The V gene is TRBV7-2, the J gene TRBJ2-5; 14 nucleotides align to TRBD2. The V gene's germline CDR1 is SGHTA and CDR2 FQGNSA. The V gene end was trimmed by 5 bases and the J gene end by 3 bases; junction bases not matched to a gene: 5. The CDR3 is 16 residues long. The CDR3 sequence is CASSQPGLAGEETQYF. CDR3 bases: TGTGCCAGCAGCCAACCGGGACTAGCGGGGGAAGAGACCCAGTACTTC.